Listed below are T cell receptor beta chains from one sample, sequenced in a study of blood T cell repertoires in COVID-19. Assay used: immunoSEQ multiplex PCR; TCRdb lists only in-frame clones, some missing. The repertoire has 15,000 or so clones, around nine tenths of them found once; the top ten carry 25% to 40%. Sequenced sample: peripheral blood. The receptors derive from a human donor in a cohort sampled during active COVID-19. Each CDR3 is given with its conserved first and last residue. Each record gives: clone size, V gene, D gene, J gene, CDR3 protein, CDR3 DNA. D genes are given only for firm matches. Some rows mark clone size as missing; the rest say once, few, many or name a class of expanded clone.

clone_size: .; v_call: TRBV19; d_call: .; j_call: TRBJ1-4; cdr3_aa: CASSGGLATNEKLFF; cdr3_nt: TGTGCCAGTAGTGGGGGACTCGCAACTAATGAAAAACTGTTTTTT
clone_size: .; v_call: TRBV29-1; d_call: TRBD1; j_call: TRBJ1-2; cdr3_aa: CSVQQGATGYTF; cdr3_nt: TGCAGCGTTCAGCAGGGGGCGACCGGCTACACCTTC
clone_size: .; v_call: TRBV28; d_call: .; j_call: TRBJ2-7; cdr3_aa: CASKRSYEQYF; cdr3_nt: TGTGCCAGCAAGCGGTCCTACGAGCAGTACTTC
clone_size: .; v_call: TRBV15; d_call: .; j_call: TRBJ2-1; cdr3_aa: CATRHAGSYNEQFF; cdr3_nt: TGTGCCACCAGACACGCGGGGTCCTACAATGAGCAGTTCTTC
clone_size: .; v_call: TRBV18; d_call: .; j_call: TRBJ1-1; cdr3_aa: CASSPRTVSPDEAFF; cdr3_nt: TGTGCCAGCTCACCACGGACAGTCAGCCCCGATGAAGCTTTCTTT
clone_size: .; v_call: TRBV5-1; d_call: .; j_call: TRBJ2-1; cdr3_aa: CASSFWRGGNEQFF; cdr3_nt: TGCGCCAGCAGCTTTTGGAGGGGGGGCAATGAGCAGTTCTTC
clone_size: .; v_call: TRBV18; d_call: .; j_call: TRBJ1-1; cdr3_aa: CASSPPIVYRAEAFF; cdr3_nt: TGTGCCAGCTCACCACCGATCGTGTATCGGGCTGAAGCTTTCTTT
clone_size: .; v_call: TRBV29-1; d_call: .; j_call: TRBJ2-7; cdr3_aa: CSVPGLNYEQYF; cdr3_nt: TGCAGCGTACCCGGACTTAACTACGAGCAGTACTTC
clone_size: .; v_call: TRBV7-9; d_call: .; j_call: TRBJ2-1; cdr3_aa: CASSLVASGNEQFF; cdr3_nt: TGTGCCAGCAGCTTAGTAGCTTCTGGCAATGAGCAGTTCTTC
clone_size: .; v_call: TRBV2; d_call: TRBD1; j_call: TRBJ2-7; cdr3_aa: CASSARDRGYYEQYF; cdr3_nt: TGTGCCAGCAGTGCCCGGGACAGGGGATACTACGAGCAGTACTTC
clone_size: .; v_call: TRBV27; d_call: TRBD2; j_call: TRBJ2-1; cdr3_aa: CASSPIAGEGYNEQFF; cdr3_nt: TGTGCCAGCAGTCCAATAGCGGGAGAGGGTTACAATGAGCAGTTCTTC
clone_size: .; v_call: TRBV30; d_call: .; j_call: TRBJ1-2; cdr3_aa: CAWSAGESRGYTF; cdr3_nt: TGTGCCTGGAGCGCAGGGGAGTCTCGAGGCTACACCTTC
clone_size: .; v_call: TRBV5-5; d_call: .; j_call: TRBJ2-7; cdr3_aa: CASRWDFSSYEQYF; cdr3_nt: TGTGCCAGCAGGTGGGACTTTAGCTCCTACGAGCAGTACTTC
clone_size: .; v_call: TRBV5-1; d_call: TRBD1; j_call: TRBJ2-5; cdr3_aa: CASSLPRDREEETQYF; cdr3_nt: TGCGCCAGCAGCCTACCCCGGGACAGGGAGGAAGAGACCCAGTACTTC
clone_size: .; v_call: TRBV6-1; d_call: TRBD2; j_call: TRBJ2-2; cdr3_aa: CASSESLAGELGTGELFF; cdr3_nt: TGTGCCAGCAGTGAATCACTAGCGGGGGAGCTGGGGACCGGGGAGCTGTTTTTT
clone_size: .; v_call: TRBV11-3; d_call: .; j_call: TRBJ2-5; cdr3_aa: CASSLGRAFRSVDQETQYF; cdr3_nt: TGTGCCAGCAGCTTAGGTCGAGCCTTTCGATCCGTTGACCAAGAGACCCAGTACTTC
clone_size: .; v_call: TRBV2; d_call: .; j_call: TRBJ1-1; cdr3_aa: CASIEGGGTEAFF; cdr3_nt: TGTGCCAGCATCGAGGGAGGGGGCACTGAAGCTTTCTTT
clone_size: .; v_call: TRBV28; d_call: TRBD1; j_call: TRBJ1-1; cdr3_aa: CASKGTEFRAFF; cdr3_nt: TGTGCCAGCAAGGGGACAGAATTCAGGGCTTTCTTT
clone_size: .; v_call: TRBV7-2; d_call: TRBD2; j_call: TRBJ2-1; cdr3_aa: CASSLTSGNSYNEQFF; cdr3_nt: TGTGCCAGCAGCTTGACTAGCGGAAACTCCTACAATGAGCAGTTCTTC
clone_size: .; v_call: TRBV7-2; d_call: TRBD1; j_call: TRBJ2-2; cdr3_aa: CASSTRDRVFVTGELFF; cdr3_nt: TGTGCCAGCAGCACCCGGGACAGGGTTTTTGTGACCGGGGAGCTGTTTTTT
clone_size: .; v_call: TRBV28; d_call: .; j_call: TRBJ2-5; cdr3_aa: CASSFFLGSEETQYF; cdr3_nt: TGTGCCAGCAGTTTTTTCCTCGGGAGTGAAGAGACCCAGTACTTC
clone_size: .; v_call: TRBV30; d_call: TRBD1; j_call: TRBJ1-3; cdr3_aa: CAWRGTGFGNTIYF; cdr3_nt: TGTGCCTGGAGGGGGACAGGTTTTGGAAACACCATATATTTT
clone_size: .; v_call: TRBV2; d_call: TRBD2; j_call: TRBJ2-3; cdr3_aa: CASSPGTSGSSVDTQYF; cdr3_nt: TGTGCCAGCAGTCCTGGGACTAGCGGGAGTTCCGTGGATACGCAGTATTTT
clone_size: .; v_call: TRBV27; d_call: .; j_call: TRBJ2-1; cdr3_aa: CASSQPGPAGIGEQFF; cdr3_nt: TGTGCCAGCAGTCAGCCCGGGCCCGCCGGGATAGGTGAGCAGTTCTTC
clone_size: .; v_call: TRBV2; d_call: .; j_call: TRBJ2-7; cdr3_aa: CASKFGGEDEQYF; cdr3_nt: TGTGCCAGCAAATTTGGCGGGGAAGACGAGCAGTACTTC
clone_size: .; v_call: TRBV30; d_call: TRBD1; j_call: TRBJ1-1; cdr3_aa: CAWGQGLEAFF; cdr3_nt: TGTGCCTGGGGACAGGGTCTGGAAGCTTTCTTT
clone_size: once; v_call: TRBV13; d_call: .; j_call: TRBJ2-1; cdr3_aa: CASSPLASYNEQFF; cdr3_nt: TGTGCCAGCAGCCCGCTGGCCTCCTACAATGAGCAGTTCTTC
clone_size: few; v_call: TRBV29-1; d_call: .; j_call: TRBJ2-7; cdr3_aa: CSVLMFTSYEQYF; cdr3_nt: TGCAGCGTTTTGATGTTTACTTCCTACGAGCAGTACTTC
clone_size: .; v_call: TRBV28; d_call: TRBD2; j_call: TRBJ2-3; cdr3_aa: CASSEVAGGTDTQYF; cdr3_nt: TGTGCCAGCAGTGAGGTAGCGGGAGGCACAGATACGCAGTATTTT
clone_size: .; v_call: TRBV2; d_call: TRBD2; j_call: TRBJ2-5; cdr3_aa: CASSGRTSGEETQYF; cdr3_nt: TGTGCCAGCAGTGGACGGACTAGCGGGGAAGAGACCCAGTACTTC
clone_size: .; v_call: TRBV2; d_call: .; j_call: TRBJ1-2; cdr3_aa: CAGSELAGYGYTF; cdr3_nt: TGTGCCGGCAGTGAATTGGCAGGGTATGGCTACACCTTC
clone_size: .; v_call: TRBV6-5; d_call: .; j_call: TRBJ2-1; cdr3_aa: CASRQGREQFF; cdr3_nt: TGTGCCAGCAGACAGGGACGTGAGCAGTTCTTC
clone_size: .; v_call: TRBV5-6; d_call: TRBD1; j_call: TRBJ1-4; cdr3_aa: CASNRGTDNEKLFF; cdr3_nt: TGTGCCAGCAACAGGGGGACGGATAATGAAAAACTGTTTTTT
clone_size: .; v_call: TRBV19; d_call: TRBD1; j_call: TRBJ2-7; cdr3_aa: CASSRQGAIIDEQYF; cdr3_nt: TGTGCCAGTAGTAGACAGGGGGCGATCATTGACGAGCAGTACTTC
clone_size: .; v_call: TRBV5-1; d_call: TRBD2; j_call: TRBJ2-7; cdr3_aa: CASSVTSGGSSYEQYF; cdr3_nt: TGCGCCAGCAGCGTTACTAGCGGGGGGTCTTCCTACGAGCAGTACTTC
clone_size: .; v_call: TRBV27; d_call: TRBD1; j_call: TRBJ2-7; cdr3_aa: CASSITGAYEQYF; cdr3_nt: TGTGCCAGCAGTATAACAGGGGCCTACGAGCAGTACTTC
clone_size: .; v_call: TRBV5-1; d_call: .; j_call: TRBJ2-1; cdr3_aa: CASSSGDLRSYNEQFF; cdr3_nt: TGCGCCAGCAGCTCGGGGGACTTACGATCCTACAATGAGCAGTTCTTC
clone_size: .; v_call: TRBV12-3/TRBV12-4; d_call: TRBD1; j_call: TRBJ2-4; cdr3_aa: CASKIQGGIQYF; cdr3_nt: TGTGCCAGCAAAATACAGGGGGGCATTCAGTACTTC
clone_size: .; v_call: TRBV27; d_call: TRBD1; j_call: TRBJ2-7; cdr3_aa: CASSLGDRGLSYEQYF; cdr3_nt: TGTGCCAGCAGTTTAGGAGACAGGGGCCTCTCCTACGAGCAGTACTTC
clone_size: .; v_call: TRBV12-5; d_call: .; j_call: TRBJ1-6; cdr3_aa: CASGNTENSPLHF; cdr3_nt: TGTGCTAGTGGTAACACAGAGAATTCACCCCTCCACTTT
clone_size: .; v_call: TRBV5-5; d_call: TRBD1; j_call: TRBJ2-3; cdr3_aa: CASSPRDRPTAGRADTQYF; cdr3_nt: TGTGCCAGCAGCCCACGGGACAGGCCTACGGCGGGTAGGGCAGATACGCAGTATTTT
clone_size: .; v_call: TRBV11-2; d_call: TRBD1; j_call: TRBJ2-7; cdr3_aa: CASSLDRGYEQYF; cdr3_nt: TGTGCCAGCAGCTTGGACAGGGGGTACGAGCAGTACTTC
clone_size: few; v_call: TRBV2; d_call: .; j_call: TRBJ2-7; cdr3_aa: CASTGDAYEQYF; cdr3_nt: TGTGCCAGCACAGGTGACGCCTACGAGCAGTACTTC
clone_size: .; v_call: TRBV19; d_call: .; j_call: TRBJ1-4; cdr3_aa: CASNLRHRDTNEKLFF; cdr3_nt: TGTGCCAGCAACCTAAGGCACAGGGATACTAATGAAAAACTGTTTTTT
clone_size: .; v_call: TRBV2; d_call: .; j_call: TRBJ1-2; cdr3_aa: CASSEQNYGYTF; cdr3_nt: TGTGCCAGCAGTGAACAAAACTATGGCTACACCTTC